A single sample is the source of the 5 T cell receptor beta chains below, sequenced in a study of regulatory T cells in long-lasting Graves disease. Time point described: newly diagnosed GD, antithyroid drugs for less than 3 months. The TCR library was made from RNA that had been extracted from PBMCs in TRIzol. In building TCR beta libraries, iRepertoire HTBI primers were used together with Arm-PCR of CDR3 regions. TCRdb called the multiplex PCR reads again in MiXCR, with one record for every CDR3 protein. This sample has hundreds of thousands of distinct CDR3 sequences; around an eighth occur once, and the top ten carry roughly 10%. The same data also went into a second study, on T cells in Graves' hyperthyroidism and ophthalmopathy.

Sequencing was performed on peripheral blood mononuclear cells (PBMCs), taken at new diagnosis, from a patient treated with antithyroid drugs. Source of these receptors: a man aged 25 to 40 with Graves disease.

The V call is TRBV18, the J call TRBJ1-2; 7 nucleotides match TRBD1. V lost 1 base, J lost 3 bases, and 5 bases stayed unmatched. Germline-derived CDR1 and CDR2 are KGHSH and LQKENI. The length of the CDR3 is 15 residues. CDR3 region: CASSPRGQLDYGYTF. The CDR3 nucleotides read TGTGCCAGCTCACCACGGGGACAGCTAGACTATGGCTACACCTTC. Combining the CDR3 with reference TRBV18 and TRBJ1-2 gives the whole variable domain NAGVMQNPRHLVRRRGQEARLRCSPMKGHSHVYWYRQLPEEGLKFMVYLQKENIIDESGMPKERFSAEFPKEGPSILRIQQVVRGDSAAYFCASSPRGQLDYGYTFGSGTRLTVV.

This clonotype was counted many times. This chain joins TRBV5-1 and TRBJ1-2; TRBD1 aligns across 7 bases. With V trimmed by 4 bases and J by 2 bases, 5 bases remained unmatched. Looked up from germline, CDR1 is SGHRS and CDR2 is YFSETQ. The CDR3 is 14 residues long. CDR3 loop: CASSMGQTNYGYTF. For the CDR3, the DNA is TGCGCCAGCAGCATGGGACAGACGAACTATGGCTACACCTTC.

In this sample, this clonotype turned up many times. As DNA, the CDR3 is TGTGCCAGCAGCCTCACCGTTAGCAATCAGCCCCAGCATTTT. Translated: CASSLTVSNQPQHF. The chain couples TRBV3-1 to TRBJ1-5; D gene uncertain. CDR1 and CDR2 (germline): LGHDT, YNNKEL (reference sequence). Trimming left V 4 bases short and J 0 bases short, with 7 bases between. There are 14 residues in the CDR3.

This rearrangement joins TRBV27 to TRBJ1-3; D remains ambiguous. Trimming took off 6 bases at V and 3 bases at J, with 15 bases between the two ends. The CDR3 has 15 residues. The germline CDR1 and CDR2 sequences are MNHEY and SMNVEV (reference sequence). Written as DNA, the CDR3 is TGTGCCAGCAGACTCGGGAGCGATCTTGGAAACACCATATATTTT. This codes for CASRLGSDLGNTIYF.

The rearrangement joins TRBV19 to TRBJ2-2; TRBD2 might be the D (5 bases). This CDR3 has 14 residues. Germline-derived CDR1 and CDR2 are LNHDA and SQIVND (reference sequence). The V gene lost 3 bases and the J gene lost 4 bases, with 9 bases spanning the gap. This chain's CDR3 is CASSIRGPTGELFF. The CDR3 bases are TGTGCCAGTAGTATCAGAGGGCCCACCGGGGAGCTGTTTTTT.